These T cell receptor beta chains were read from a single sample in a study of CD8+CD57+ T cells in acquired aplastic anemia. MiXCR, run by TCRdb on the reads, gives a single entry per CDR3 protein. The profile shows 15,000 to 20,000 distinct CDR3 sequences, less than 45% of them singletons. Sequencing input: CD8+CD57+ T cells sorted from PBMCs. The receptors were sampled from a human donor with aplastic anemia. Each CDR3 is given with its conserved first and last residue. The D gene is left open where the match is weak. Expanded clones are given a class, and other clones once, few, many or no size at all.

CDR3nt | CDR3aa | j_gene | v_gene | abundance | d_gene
TGTGCCAGCAGCTTAGCATCTGGGGGCAGGTCGGGCAATGAGCAGTTCTTC | CASSLASGGRSGNEQFF | TRBJ2-1 | TRBV7-2 | . | .
TGTGCCAGCAGTGAAGCGCCAGAGACGGGCTATGGCTACACCTTC | CASSEAPETGYGYTF | TRBJ1-2 | TRBV6-1 | many | .
TGTGCCAGCAGCAGGGACAGGGGCGACCAAGAGACCCAGTACTTC | CASSRDRGDQETQYF | TRBJ2-5 | TRBV27 | . | TRBD1
TGTGCCAGCAGTAGACAGGGTTCGGATTCACCCCTCCACTTT | CASSRQGSDSPLHF | TRBJ1-6 | TRBV2 | few | TRBD1
TGTGCCAGCAGTGAATATGTAGGGAACACCGGGGAGCTGTTTTTT | CASSEYVGNTGELFF | TRBJ2-2 | TRBV25-1 | . | .
TGCGCCAGCAGCTTGAGCCCTAACTACAATGAGCAGTTCTTC | CASSLSPNYNEQFF | TRBJ2-1 | TRBV5-1 | . | .
TGCAGTGCTTGGTTGGGAGCTAGCGGGCCGGGGGAGCTGTTTTTT | CSAWLGASGPGELFF | TRBJ2-2 | TRBV20-1 | . | TRBD2
TGTGCCAGCAGCTCACAGGGGTACGAGCAGTACTTC | CASSSQGYEQYF | TRBJ2-7 | TRBV7-9 | . | TRBD1
TGTGCCAGCAGTGGGACAGGGGGCTATGGCTACACCTTC | CASSGTGGYGYTF | TRBJ1-2 | TRBV2 | . | TRBD1
TGTGCCATCAATACACAGGGAGGCACTGAAGCTTTCTTT | CAINTQGGTEAFF | TRBJ1-1 | TRBV10-3 | . | .
TGTGCCAGCAGCCACCGGACTAGCGGACTATACAATGAGCAGTTCTTC | CASSHRTSGLYNEQFF | TRBJ2-1 | TRBV3-1 | many | TRBD2
TGTGCCACCAGTGATCCCGGGACAGGGGAAGAGACCCAGTACTTC | CATSDPGTGEETQYF | TRBJ2-5 | TRBV24-1 | few | TRBD1
TGCGCCAGCAGCCAAGATTTGGATACGCAGTATTTT | CASSQDLDTQYF | TRBJ2-3 | TRBV4-1 | many | .
TGTGCCAGCAGCTCGTCCCCTGTGACTAGTGCTAACTACGAGCAGTACTTC | CASSSSPVTSANYEQYF | TRBJ2-7 | TRBV9 | many | .
TGTGCCAGCAGCCCCCTAAGGAGAAACTATGGCTACACCTTC | CASSPLRRNYGYTF | TRBJ1-2 | TRBV9 | . | .
TGTGCCAGCAGCTTAGGTTGGCTAATGAACACTGAAGCTTTCTTT | CASSLGWLMNTEAFF | TRBJ1-1 | TRBV13 | many | .
TGTGCCGTGGGGGACACCTACAATGAGCAGTTCTTC | CAVGDTYNEQFF | TRBJ2-1 | TRBV12-3/TRBV12-4 | . | .
TGTGCCAGCAGCCACTTAAATGAGCAGTTCTTC | CASSHLNEQFF | TRBJ2-1 | TRBV3-1 | . | .
TGCGCCAGCAGCCCCGACAGGGAGGCCGGGGAGCTGTTTTTT | CASSPDREAGELFF | TRBJ2-2 | TRBV5-1 | few | .
TGCAGTGCTAGACCTGGGACAGATCATGGCTACACCTTC | CSARPGTDHGYTF | TRBJ1-2 | TRBV20-1 | . | TRBD1
TGTGCCATCAGTGAGTCCGGCAGGGGGAACACTGAAGCTTTCTTT | CAISESGRGNTEAFF | TRBJ1-1 | TRBV10-3 | many | .
TGTGCCAGCAGTGGCTACGAGCAGTACTTC | CASSGYEQYF | TRBJ2-7 | TRBV6-1 | many | .
TGTGCCAGTACGGGGAACACTGAAGCTTTCTTT | CASTGNTEAFF | TRBJ1-1 | TRBV19 | many | .
TGTGCCAGCTCAGTGACAATAACTAGTGAGCAGTTCTTC | CASSVTITSEQFF | TRBJ2-1 | TRBV6-4 | few | .
TGTGCCAGCAGCTTCGCGGAGGAGTCAGGGGCTCAGCCCCAGCATTTT | CASSFAEESGAQPQHF | TRBJ1-5 | TRBV11-1 | . | .
TGTGCCATCAAACAGGCGAACACCGGGGAGCTGTTTTTT | CAIKQANTGELFF | TRBJ2-2 | TRBV19 | many | .
TGTGCTAGTGGCCGGGACATAAAAGAGACCCAGTACTTC | CASGRDIKETQYF | TRBJ2-5 | TRBV12-5 | . | .
TGTGCCAGCAGCTTAGTGACCACAACTAATGAAAAACTGTTTTTT | CASSLVTTTNEKLFF | TRBJ1-4 | TRBV7-9 | many | .
TGCGCCAGCAGGAGAGAATCCGGGGAGCTGTTTTTT | CASRRESGELFF | TRBJ2-2 | TRBV10-2 | . | .
TGTGCCAGCAGTAGCACGGGGGGACTCTCCTACGAGCAGTACTTC | CASSSTGGLSYEQYF | TRBJ2-7 | TRBV6-5 | many | TRBD2
TGTGCCAGCAGAGATCGGCCTAGGCCAGATACGCAGTATTTT | CASRDRPRPDTQYF | TRBJ2-3 | TRBV2 | . | .
TGCAGTGCTAGAGTGGGGGGGGCAGGGGGCCAGAACTATGGCTACACCTTC | CSARVGGAGGQNYGYTF | TRBJ1-2 | TRBV20-1 | . | TRBD1
TGTGCCAGCAGTGCTACAGGGACCGAGCAGTACTTC | CASSATGTEQYF | TRBJ2-7 | TRBV25-1 | many | .
TGTGCCAGCTCTTGGCGGGGGGACAATGAGCAGTTCTTC | CASSWRGDNEQFF | TRBJ2-1 | TRBV5-4 | few | TRBD2
TGTGCCACCCGCTCAGGACAGAACACAGATACGCAGTATTTT | CATRSGQNTDTQYF | TRBJ2-3 | TRBV10-3 | . | .
TGTGCCAGCAGTGACGGGGGGGACACAGATACGCAGTATTTT | CASSDGGDTDTQYF | TRBJ2-3 | TRBV6-4 | many | TRBD2
TGTGCCAGCACCTTCCCCGGACAGAACTATGGCTACACCTTC | CASTFPGQNYGYTF | TRBJ1-2 | TRBV7-2 | few | .
TGTGCCATCAGTGAGTCGAATATGGGCAGACCAGCAACGGAGACCCAGTACTTC | CAISESNMGRPATETQYF | TRBJ2-5 | TRBV10-3 | medium-sized | .
TGTGCCAGCAGCGTAGTTAAGTTCCCCGGGGAGCTGTTTTTT | CASSVVKFPGELFF | TRBJ2-2 | TRBV9 | medium-sized | .
TGTGCTAGCAGCTTAGGGCTAGCGGGTGACGAGCAGTACTTC | CASSLGLAGDEQYF | TRBJ2-7 | TRBV7-7 | few | TRBD2
TGTGCCAGCAGTTTGGACGGGACGATCGGCGGCTACACCTTC | CASSLDGTIGGYTF | TRBJ1-2 | TRBV27 | many | .
TGTGCCATCAGTGAGGCTCTGGGGACTAGCGGGAGGAATGAGCAGTTCTTC | CAISEALGTSGRNEQFF | TRBJ2-1 | TRBV10-3 | few | TRBD2
TGCAGTGCTAGAGCTTTTCAGGGCGCGGGGGGGTACAATGAGCAGTTCTTT | CSARAFQGAGGYNEQFF | TRBJ2-1 | TRBV20-1 | . | TRBD2
TGTGCCAGCAGCCAAGTCATGTCAGCCTTCCCTAGCACAGATACGCAGTATTTT | CASSQVMSAFPSTDTQYF | TRBJ2-3 | TRBV14 | . | .
TGTGCCAGCAGCTGGGGGGGGCCGGACACTGAAGCTTTCTTT | CASSWGGPDTEAFF | TRBJ1-1 | TRBV7-2 | . | .
TGCAGTGCCAGCAGTTTAGTGGTAGGCAATGAGCAGTTCTTC | CSASSLVVGNEQFF | TRBJ2-1 | TRBV20-1 | . | .
TGTGCCAGCTCAGACACCAGGGAACGCGAAGCTTTCTTT | CASSDTREREAFF | TRBJ1-1 | TRBV18 | few | .
TGTGCCAGCAGAAGGGGGCGCAGAGGCAATCAGCCCCAGCATTTT | CASRRGRRGNQPQHF | TRBJ1-5 | TRBV5-5 | few | TRBD1
TGTGCCAGCATGAGGGGACAGGTCGAAAACCCCTGGCTATACGAGCAGTACTTC | CASMRGQVENPWLYEQYF | TRBJ2-7 | TRBV2 | . | TRBD1
TGTGCCAGTATTAGAGGGGCACCGAACACTGAAGCTTTCTTT | CASIRGAPNTEAFF | TRBJ1-1 | TRBV19 | . | .
TGTGCCAGCAGCTTAATGACAGCCCACACCGGGGAGCTGTTTTTT | CASSLMTAHTGELFF | TRBJ2-2 | TRBV5-6 | many | .
TGTGCCAGCAGTTTATCGGGACGGGGTAATGAAAAACTGTTTTTT | CASSLSGRGNEKLFF | TRBJ1-4 | TRBV27 | . | .
TGTGCCAGCAGCTTAGGCGGGAGGGCCCTAAATGAGCAGTTCTTC | CASSLGGRALNEQFF | TRBJ2-1 | TRBV11-2 | . | TRBD2
TGCAGTGCTAGAACTTTAGGGGTGAACCAAGAGACCCAGTACTTC | CSARTLGVNQETQYF | TRBJ2-5 | TRBV20-1 | . | .
TGTGCCACCAGCCCCCGACAGGATAGCAATCAGCCCCAGCATTTT | CATSPRQDSNQPQHF | TRBJ1-5 | TRBV15 | . | .
TGTGCCAGCAGTAGGGGACTAGCGGACCCCTACGAGCAGTACTTC | CASSRGLADPYEQYF | TRBJ2-7 | TRBV25-1 | many | TRBD2
TGTGCCATCAGTGTGGACAGGGCTTACAATGAGCCCCAGCATTTT | CAISVDRAYNEPQHF | TRBJ1-5 | TRBV10-3 | few | TRBD1
TGTGCCAGCACCCTGACTAGCGGGGGGTATACGCAGTATTTT | CASTLTSGGYTQYF | TRBJ2-3 | TRBV2 | . | TRBD2
TGCAGTGCCACCAGTGATCCAAGGTTAAGGACAGGGGGGGCAGATACGCAGTATTTT | CSATSDPRLRTGGADTQYF | TRBJ2-3 | TRBV20-1 | . | TRBD1